The entry that follows covers one TCR beta chain sequence. The entry originates in a study of CD8 T cells in Susac syndrome. The RNA input was roughly 0.45 to 1 ug, and it was reverse transcribed with random hexamers. TCRdb ran MiXCR on the immunoSEQ multiplex PCR reads and lists one entry per CDR3 protein. The profile shows hundreds of thousands of distinct CDR3 sequences, around nine tenths of them singletons. With 0 bases removed from V and 4 bases from J, the gap between germline ends came to 15 bases. Germline V lookup: CDR1 LGHNA, CDR2 YNFKEQ. The CDR3 has 16 amino acids. The rearrangement uses TRBV4-2 and TRBJ1-2; no clear D. Sequencing input: CD8+ T cells from PBMCs. The sequence was collected from a human donor with multiple sclerosis. CDR3 DNA: TGTGCCAGCAGCCAAGATTCCCTTACAGAAGCCTATGGCTACACCTTC. Its protein product is CASSQDSLTEAYGYTF.